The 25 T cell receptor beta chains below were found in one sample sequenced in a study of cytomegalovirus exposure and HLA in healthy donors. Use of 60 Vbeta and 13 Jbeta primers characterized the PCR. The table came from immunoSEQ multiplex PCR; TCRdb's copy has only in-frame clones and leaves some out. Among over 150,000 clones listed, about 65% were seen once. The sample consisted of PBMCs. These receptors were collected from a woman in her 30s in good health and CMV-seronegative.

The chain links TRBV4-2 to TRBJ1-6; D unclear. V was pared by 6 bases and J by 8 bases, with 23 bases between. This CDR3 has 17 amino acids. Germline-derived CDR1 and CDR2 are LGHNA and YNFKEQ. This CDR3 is CASRTTPETEGDSPLHF. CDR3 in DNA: TGTGCCAGCAGAACCACCCCTGAGACGGAGGGAGATTCACCCCTCCACTTT.

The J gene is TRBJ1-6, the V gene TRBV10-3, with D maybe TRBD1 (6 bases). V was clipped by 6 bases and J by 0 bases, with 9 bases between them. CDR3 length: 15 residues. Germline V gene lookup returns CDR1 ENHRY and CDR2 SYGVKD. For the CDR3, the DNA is TGTGCCATCAGGGAGGACAGCTCCTATAATTCACCCCTCCACTTT. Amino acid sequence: CAIREDSSYNSPLHF.

The CDR3 sequence: CASSGDSAGNSPLHF. The CDR3 DNA reads TGTGCCAGCAGCGGGGACAGCGCGGGGAATTCACCCCTCCACTTT. The gene calls are TRBV6-1 and TRBJ1-6; 7 bases align to TRBD1. The CDR3 runs to 15 residues. After removal of 6 bases from V and 7 bases from J, the junction contained 9 bases not matched to a gene. Germline V CDR1 and CDR2: MNHNS, SASEGT.

Here the CDR3 DNA reads TGTGCCAGCAGCTTAGCTCGTGGCGGGAGGAGGGGGGAGACCCAGTACTTC. Its protein product is CASSLARGGRRGETQYF. V gene TRBV11-2 combines with J gene TRBJ2-5, with 8 nucleotides matching TRBD2. In germline, CDR1 is SGHAT, CDR2 FQNNGV. This CDR3 comprises 17 residues. The V segment lost 1 base and the J segment 5 bases; nucleotides outside the gene matches: 12.

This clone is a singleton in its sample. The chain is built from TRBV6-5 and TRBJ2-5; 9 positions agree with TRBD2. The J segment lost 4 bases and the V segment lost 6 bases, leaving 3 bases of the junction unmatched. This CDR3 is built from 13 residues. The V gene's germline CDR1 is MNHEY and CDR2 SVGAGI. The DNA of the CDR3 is TGTGCCAGCAGACGAGCGGGGGGAGAGACCCAGTACTTC. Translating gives CASRRAGGETQYF.

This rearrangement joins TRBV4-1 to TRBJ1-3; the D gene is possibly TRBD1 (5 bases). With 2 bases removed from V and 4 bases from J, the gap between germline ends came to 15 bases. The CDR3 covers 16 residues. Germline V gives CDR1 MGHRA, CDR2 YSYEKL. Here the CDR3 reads CASSQPGLTRGNTIYF. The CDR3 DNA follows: TGCGCCAGCAGCCAACCGGGACTAACTAGGGGAAACACCATATATTTT.

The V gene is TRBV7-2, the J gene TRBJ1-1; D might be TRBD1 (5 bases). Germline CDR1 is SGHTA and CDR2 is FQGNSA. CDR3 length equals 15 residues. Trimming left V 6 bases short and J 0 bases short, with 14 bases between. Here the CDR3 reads CASRIDRLLNTEAFF. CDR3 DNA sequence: TGTGCCAGCAGAATAGACAGACTTTTGAACACTGAAGCTTTCTTT.

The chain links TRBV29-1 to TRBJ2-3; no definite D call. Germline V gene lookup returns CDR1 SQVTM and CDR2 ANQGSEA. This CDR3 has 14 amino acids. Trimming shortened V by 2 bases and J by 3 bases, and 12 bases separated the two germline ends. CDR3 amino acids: CSVETWRETDTQYF. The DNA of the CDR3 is TGCAGCGTTGAAACTTGGAGAGAGACAGATACGCAGTATTTT.

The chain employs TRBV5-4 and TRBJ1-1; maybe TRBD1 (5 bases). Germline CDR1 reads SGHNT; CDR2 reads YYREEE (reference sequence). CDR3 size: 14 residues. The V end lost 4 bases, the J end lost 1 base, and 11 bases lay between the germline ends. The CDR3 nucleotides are TGTGCCAGCAGCCCTAGGACACAGAACACTGAAGCTTTCTTT. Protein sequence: CASSPRTQNTEAFF.

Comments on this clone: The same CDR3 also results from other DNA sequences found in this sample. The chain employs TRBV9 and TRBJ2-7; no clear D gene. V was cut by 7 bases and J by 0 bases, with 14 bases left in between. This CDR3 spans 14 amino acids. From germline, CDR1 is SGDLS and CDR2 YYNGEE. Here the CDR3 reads CASSLSPGSYEQYF. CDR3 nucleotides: TGTGCCAGCTCACTCAGCCCGGGCTCCTACGAGCAGTACTTC.

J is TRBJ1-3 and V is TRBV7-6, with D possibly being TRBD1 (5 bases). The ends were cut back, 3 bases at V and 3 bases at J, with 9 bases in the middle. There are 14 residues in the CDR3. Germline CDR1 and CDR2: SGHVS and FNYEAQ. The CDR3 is CASSFAGFGNTIYF. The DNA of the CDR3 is TGTGCCAGCAGCTTTGCAGGGTTTGGAAACACCATATATTTT.

CDR3 coding DNA: TGTGCCAGTTTGACATGGGGGGGCGAGCAGTACTTC. It codes for CASLTWGGEQYF. The genes are TRBV28 and TRBJ2-7; TRBD2 matches 7 bases. J lost 6 bases, V lost 9 bases, and 8 bases had no gene match. The CDR3 totals 12 residues. From germline, CDR1 is MDHEN and CDR2 SYDVKM.

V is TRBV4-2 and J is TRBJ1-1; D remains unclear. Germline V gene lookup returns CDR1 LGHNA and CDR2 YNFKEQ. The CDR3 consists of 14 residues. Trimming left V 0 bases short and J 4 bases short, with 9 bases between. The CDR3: CASSQDLPGTEAFF. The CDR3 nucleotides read TGTGCCAGCAGCCAAGATCTTCCAGGCACTGAAGCTTTCTTT.

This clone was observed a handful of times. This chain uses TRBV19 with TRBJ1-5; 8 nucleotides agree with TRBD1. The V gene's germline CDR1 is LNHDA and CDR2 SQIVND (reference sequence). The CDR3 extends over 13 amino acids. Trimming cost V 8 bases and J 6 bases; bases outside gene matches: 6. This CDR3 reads CASSGQGFQPQHF. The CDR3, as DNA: TGTGCCAGTTCAGGACAGGGCTTTCAGCCCCAGCATTTT.

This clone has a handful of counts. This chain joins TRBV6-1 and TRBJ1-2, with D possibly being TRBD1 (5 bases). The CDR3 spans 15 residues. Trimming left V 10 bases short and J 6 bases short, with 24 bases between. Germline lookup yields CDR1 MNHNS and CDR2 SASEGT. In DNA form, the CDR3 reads TGTGCCACCGCACCTAGACAGACACGAGTTAATGGCTACACCTTC. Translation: CATAPRQTRVNGYTF.

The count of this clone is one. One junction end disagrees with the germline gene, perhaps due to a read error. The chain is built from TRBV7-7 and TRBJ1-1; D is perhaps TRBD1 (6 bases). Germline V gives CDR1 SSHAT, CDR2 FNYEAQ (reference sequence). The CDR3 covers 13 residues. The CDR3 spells CASSRTANTEAFF. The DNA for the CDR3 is TGTGCTAGCAGCCGGACAGCGAACACTGAAGCTTTCTTT.

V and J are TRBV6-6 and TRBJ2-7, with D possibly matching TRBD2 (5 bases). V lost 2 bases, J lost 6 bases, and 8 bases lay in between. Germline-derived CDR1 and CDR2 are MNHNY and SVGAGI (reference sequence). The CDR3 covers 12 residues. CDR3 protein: CASSYPGSEQYF. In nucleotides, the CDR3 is TGTGCCAGCAGTTACCCGGGGTCCGAGCAGTACTTC.

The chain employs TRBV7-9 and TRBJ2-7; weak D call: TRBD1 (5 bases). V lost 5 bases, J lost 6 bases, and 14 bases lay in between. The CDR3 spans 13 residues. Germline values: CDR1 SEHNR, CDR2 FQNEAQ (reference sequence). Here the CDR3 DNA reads TGTGCCAGCAGCATATTGGACATATCCGAGCAGTACTTC. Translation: CASSILDISEQYF.

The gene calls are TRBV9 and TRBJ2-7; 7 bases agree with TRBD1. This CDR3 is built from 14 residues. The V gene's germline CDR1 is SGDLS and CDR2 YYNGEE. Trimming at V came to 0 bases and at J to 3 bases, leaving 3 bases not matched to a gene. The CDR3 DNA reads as TGTGCCAGCAGCGTAGATAACAGGGGCTACGAGCAGTACTTC. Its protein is CASSVDNRGYEQYF.

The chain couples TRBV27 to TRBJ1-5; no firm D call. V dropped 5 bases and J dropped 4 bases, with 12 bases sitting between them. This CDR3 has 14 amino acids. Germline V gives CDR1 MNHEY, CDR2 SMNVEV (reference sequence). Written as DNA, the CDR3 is TGTGCCAGCAGTGCCAGACTTCAAAATCAGCCCCAGCATTTT. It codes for CASSARLQNQPQHF.

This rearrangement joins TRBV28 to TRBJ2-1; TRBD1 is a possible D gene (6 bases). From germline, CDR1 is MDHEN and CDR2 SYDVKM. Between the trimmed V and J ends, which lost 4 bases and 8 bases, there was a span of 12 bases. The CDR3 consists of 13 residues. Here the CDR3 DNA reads TGTGCCAGCAGTTCAGGGGCGGGTGATGAGCAGTTCTTC. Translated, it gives CASSSGAGDEQFF. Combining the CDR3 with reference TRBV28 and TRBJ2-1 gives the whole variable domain DVKVTQSSRYLVKRTGEKVFLECVQDMDHENMFWYRQDPGLGLRLIYFSYDVKMKEKGDIPEGYSVSREKKERFSLILESASTNQTSMYLCASSSGAGDEQFFGPGTRLTVL.

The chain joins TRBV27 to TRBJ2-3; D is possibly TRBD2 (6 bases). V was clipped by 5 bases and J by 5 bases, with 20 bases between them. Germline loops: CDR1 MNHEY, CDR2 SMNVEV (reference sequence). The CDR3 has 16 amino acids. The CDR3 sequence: CASSREGDWEGDTQYF. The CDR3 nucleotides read TGTGCCAGCAGTAGGGAAGGGGACTGGGAAGGAGATACGCAGTATTTT.

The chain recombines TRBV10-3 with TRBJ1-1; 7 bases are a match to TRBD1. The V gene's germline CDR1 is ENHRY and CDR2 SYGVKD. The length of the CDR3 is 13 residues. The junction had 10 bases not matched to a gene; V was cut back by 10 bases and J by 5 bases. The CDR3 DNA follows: TGTGCCAGCACGACAGGGCAAGAGACTGAAGCTTTCTTT. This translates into CASTTGQETEAFF.

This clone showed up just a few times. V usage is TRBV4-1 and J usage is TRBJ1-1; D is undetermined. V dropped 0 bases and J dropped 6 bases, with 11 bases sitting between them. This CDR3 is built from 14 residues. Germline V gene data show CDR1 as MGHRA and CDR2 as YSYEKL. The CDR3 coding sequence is TGCGCCAGCAGCCAAGAGGAGGGAAAGTCTGAAGCTTTCTTT. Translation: CASSQEEGKSEAFF.

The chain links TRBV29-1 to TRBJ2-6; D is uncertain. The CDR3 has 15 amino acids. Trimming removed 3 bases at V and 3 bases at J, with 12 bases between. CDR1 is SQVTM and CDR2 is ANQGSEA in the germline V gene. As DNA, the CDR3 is TGCAGCGTTGAGTATCTCTCCCTTGGGGCCAACGTCCTGACTTTC. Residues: CSVEYLSLGANVLTF.